The 8 T cell receptor beta chains below come from one sample, sequenced in a study of cytomegalovirus exposure and HLA in healthy donors. The PCR contained 60 Vbeta and 13 Jbeta primers. Method: immunoSEQ multiplex PCR; TCRdb's copy keeps in-frame clones and lacks some. The sample carries some 90,000 clones, roughly 73% recorded once. Sequencing used PBMCs. These receptors all come from a male donor in good health and CMV-seropositive.

CDR3 sequence (DNA): TGTGCCAGCAGTTACTCGAGCGGGGGGCCCTCCTACGAGCAGTACTTC. It codes for CASSYSSGGPSYEQYF. The chain has TRBV6-6 and TRBJ2-7, with 9 positions matching TRBD2. The CDR3 has 16 residues. Per the germline V gene, CDR1 is MNHNY and CDR2 is SVGAGI (reference sequence). V was clipped by 0 bases and J by 0 bases; unmatched bases: 3.

The chain employs TRBV9 and TRBJ1-2; the match to TRBD1 covers 9 bases. The CDR3 covers 14 residues. Germline lookup yields CDR1 SGDLS and CDR2 YYNGEE. V lost 0 bases, J lost 7 bases, and 4 bases stayed unmatched. CDR3 sequence (DNA): TGTGCCAGCAGCGTAGAAAACAGGGGGCTTGGCTACACCTTC. This codes for CASSVENRGLGYTF.

This clone was observed a handful of times. J is TRBJ1-1 and V is TRBV5-1; D gene unclear. The V and J ends lost 0 bases and 1 base respectively, with 10 bases between them. Germline assignment: CDR1 SGHRS and CDR2 YFSETQ. This CDR3 contains 15 residues. The DNA of the CDR3 is TGCGCCAGCAGCTTGGATATTCCGGGGAACACTGAAGCTTTCTTT. This sequence encodes CASSLDIPGNTEAFF.

The chain joins TRBV28 to TRBJ1-1; 7 nucleotides match TRBD1. The V gene end was trimmed by 3 bases and the J gene end by 10 bases; junction bases not matched to a gene: 8. The CDR3 has 13 residues. Germline values: CDR1 MDHEN, CDR2 SYDVKM. The CDR3 loop is CASSFGVSGGAFF. CDR3 DNA sequence: TGTGCCAGCAGTTTTGGGGTATCAGGGGGAGCTTTCTTT.

The V gene is TRBV5-6, the J gene TRBJ1-4, with D uncertain. The V end lost 2 bases, the J end lost 2 bases, and 7 bases lay between the germline ends. The germline gives CDR1 SGHDT, CDR2 YYEEEE. This CDR3 spans 14 amino acids. CDR3 bases: TGTGCCAGCAGCTTAGAGATGACTAATGAAAAACTGTTTTTT. This sequence encodes CASSLEMTNEKLFF.

The chain couples TRBV30 to TRBJ1-5, with 11 bases aligning to TRBD1. The V and J ends lost 1 base and 4 bases, in that order; junction bases with no gene match: 15. In germline, CDR1 is GTSNPN, CDR2 SVGIG (reference sequence). CDR3 length: 19 amino acids. This chain's CDR3 is CAWSALEGAGQGANQPQHF. In nucleotides, the CDR3 is TGTGCCTGGAGTGCCCTTGAGGGGGCAGGACAGGGGGCAAATCAGCCCCAGCATTTT.

The chain carries TRBV6-1 and TRBJ2-2, with 14 nucleotides matching TRBD2. V lost 6 bases and J lost 6; bases outside the gene matches: 3. The CDR3 is 15 residues long. CDR1 is MNHNS, CDR2 SASEGT, per germline. The CDR3 spells CASREGLAGAGELFF. The CDR3 DNA is TGTGCCAGCAGGGAGGGACTAGCGGGAGCCGGGGAGCTGTTTTTT.

This clone was seen a few times. V and J are TRBV6-6 and TRBJ1-1, with D unresolved. This CDR3 region has 11 residues. V lost 6 bases, J lost 3 bases, and 5 bases lay in between. CDR1 is MNHNY and CDR2 is SVGAGI in the germline V gene (reference sequence). The CDR3 region has the DNA TGTGCCAGCAGGAGAGACACTGAAGCTTTCTTT. Its protein product is CASRRDTEAFF.